What follows are 20 T cell receptor beta chains derived from one specimen sequenced in a study of T cell repertoires in cytomegalovirus infection. These TCRs are of unknown antigen specificity. MiXCR was run by TCRdb on the reads, yielding one entry per CDR3 protein. The data contain around 710,000 distinct CDR3 sequences, under 35% of them singletons. This sample comprised cultured CD8+ T cells from PBMCs, obtained from culture after CMV antigen stimulation. These receptors were obtained from a human donor in good health (CMV status not recorded). Some clones in this sample may be carry-over from other donors' samples.

The table lists this clonotype with a few counts. The gene calls are TRBV7-6 and TRBJ1-4; D is unclear. V was trimmed by 5 bases and J by 6 bases, leaving 22 bases between them. The length of the CDR3 is 17 residues. Germline V gene data show CDR1 as SGHVS and CDR2 as FNYEAQ. The CDR3 coding sequence is TGTGCCAGCAGCCCCCACTTGGTGAACACGGTCCATGAAAAACTGTTTTTT. Translating it yields CASSPHLVNTVHEKLFF.

This clonotype was counted between two and nine times. The chain couples TRBV27 to TRBJ1-2, with 7 positions matching TRBD1. The CDR3 runs to 15 residues. The germline CDR1 and CDR2 sequences are MNHEY and SMNVEV (reference sequence). V dropped 7 bases and J dropped 4; count of bases not matched to a gene: 12. The CDR3 here is CASKVGGGAGYGYTF. DNA of the CDR3: TGTGCCAGCAAAGTAGGAGGGGGCGCAGGCTATGGCTACACCTTC.

The V call is TRBV10-3, the J call TRBJ2-3, with D tentatively TRBD1 (5 bases). V was shortened by 3 bases and J by 3 bases, with 7 bases between the two germline ends. This CDR3 comprises 13 residues. The germline CDR1 and CDR2 sequences are ENHRY and SYGVKD. CDR3 in amino acids: CAISDRDTDTQYF. CDR3 sequence (DNA): TGTGCCATCAGTGACAGGGATACAGATACGCAGTATTTT.

Note on this clonotype: One junction end disagrees with the germline gene, perhaps due to a read error. This chain links TRBV10-3 with TRBJ2-1; 10 bases agree with TRBD1. CDR1 ENHRY and CDR2 SYGVKD come from the germline V gene. CDR3 size: 16 residues. CDR3 loop: CAISDQTGGRAPTRIF. The CDR3 DNA is TGTGCCATCAGTGACCAGACAGGGGGCAGGGCGCCAACCAGGATCTTC.

The chain links TRBV7-9 to TRBJ1-6; D unresolved. The CDR3 is made up of 15 amino acids. Germline V gene sequence: CDR1 SEHNR, CDR2 FQNEAQ (reference sequence). The germline V and J ends were trimmed by 5 bases and 4 bases, with 12 bases remaining between them. The CDR3 sequence is CASSLTSEYNSPLHF. CDR3 DNA sequence: TGTGCCAGCAGCCTCACGAGTGAATATAATTCACCCCTCCACTTT.

This clonotype has ten or more counts. The junction shows a germline mismatch at one end, possibly a read error. The chain joins TRBV9 to TRBJ1-3; D not resolved. Germline CDR1 SGDLS, CDR2 YYNGEE. The CDR3 loop spans 15 amino acids. The CDR3 sequence: CASNVEGRPGNTIYF. The CDR3, as DNA: TGTGCCAGCAACGTAGAAGGCCGACCTGGAAACACCATATATTTT.

This chain connects TRBV28 to TRBJ1-5, with TRBD1 matching over 7 bases. The germline gives CDR1 MDHEN, CDR2 SYDVKM. The CDR3 has 18 residues. V lost 10 bases, J lost 0 bases, and 18 bases stayed unmatched. The CDR3 nucleotides are TGTGCCACCCATTTTAGGAGGAGGGACAGCTATAGCAATCAGCCCCAGCATTTT. This translates into CATHFRRRDSYSNQPQHF.

This rearrangement joins TRBV24-1 to TRBJ2-5, with no clear D. The V end was cut by 2 bases, the J end by 5 bases, with 11 bases between. The CDR3 is 14 residues long. In germline, CDR1 is KGHDR, CDR2 SFDVKD. CDR3 region: CATSDYRRPETQYF. The DNA of the CDR3 is TGTGCCACCAGTGATTACAGAAGACCTGAGACCCAGTACTTC.

The J gene is TRBJ1-1, the V gene TRBV5-3; 7 bases match TRBD1. TRBV5-3 is treated as an ORF (open reading frame) with a function not yet certain. This CDR3 comprises 13 residues. Unmatched junction bases numbered 12, after V lost 8 bases and J lost 8 bases. The DNA for the CDR3 is TGTGCCAGCATCAACCCCGTGACAGGGGAAGCTTTCTTT. The encoded protein is CASINPVTGEAFF.

This clonotype has a handful of counts. The chain has TRBV19 and TRBJ1-1, with D maybe TRBD1 (5 bases). The CDR3 runs to 12 residues. Germline loops: CDR1 LNHDA, CDR2 SQIVND (reference sequence). The V gene lost 5 bases and the J gene lost 3 bases, with 7 bases spanning the gap. The CDR3 nucleotides read TGTGCCAGTAGTGAGGGGTACACTGAAGCTTTCTTT. Its protein product is CASSEGYTEAFF.

This chain connects TRBV20-1 to TRBJ1-1; D call uncertain. Trimming removed 1 base at V and 7 bases at J, with 7 bases between. CDR3 length: 11 residues. Germline CDR1 and CDR2: DFQATT and SNEGSKA (reference sequence). The CDR3 here is CSARVQREAFF. The CDR3 DNA sequence: TGCAGTGCTAGAGTTCAGCGTGAAGCTTTCTTT.

J is TRBJ1-1 and V is TRBV12-3 or TRBV12-4; a possible D gene is TRBD1 (5 bases). Trimming took 7 bases from V and 7 from J, leaving 16 bases between them. This CDR3 region has 13 residues. The CDR3 region is CASTHGTGSEAFF. In DNA form, the CDR3 reads TGTGCCAGCACTCATGGGACGGGTAGTGAAGCTTTCTTT.

The chain joins TRBV6-5 to TRBJ1-5; D gene uncertain. With 2 bases removed from V and 1 base from J, the gap between germline ends came to 6 bases. This CDR3 is built from 14 residues. Germline assignment: CDR1 MNHEY and CDR2 SVGAGI. DNA of the CDR3: TGTGCCAGCAGTTACCGAAGCAGCAATCAGCCCCAGCATTTT. This sequence encodes CASSYRSSNQPQHF.

This chain joins TRBV7-4 and TRBJ2-5; no clear D gene. V lost 2 bases and J 9 bases, leaving 4 bases between the germline ends. This CDR3 spans 10 amino acids. The V gene's germline CDR1 is SGHVT and CDR2 SQSDAQ. The CDR3 DNA is TGTGCCAGCAGCTTAAACCCCCAGTACTTC. This codes for CASSLNPQYF.

For the CDR3, the DNA is TGTGCCAGTAGCAAGGGGACAGTTAGCAATCAGCCCCAGCATTTT. Translation: CASSKGTVSNQPQHF. The V gene is TRBV19, the J gene TRBJ1-5; 7 bases fit TRBD1. Germline V lookup: CDR1 LNHDA, CDR2 SQIVND (reference sequence). The V gene end was trimmed by 6 bases and the J gene end by 0 bases; junction bases not matched to a gene: 5. The CDR3 sequence is 15 residues long.

The chain has TRBV6-1 and TRBJ2-1; unclear D gene. V was trimmed by 1 base and J by 6 bases, leaving 10 bases between them. The CDR3 has 14 residues. Germline CDR1 MNHNS, CDR2 SASEGT. The CDR3, as DNA: TGTGCCAGCAGTGAAGGGCCCCGTTCCAATGAGCAGTTCTTC. The encoded protein is CASSEGPRSNEQFF.

This chain uses TRBV7-2 with TRBJ1-4; 7 bases map to TRBD1. Germline V lookup: CDR1 SGHTA, CDR2 FQGNSA. Trimming removed 5 bases from V and 8 bases from J; junction bases left unmatched: 11. This CDR3 comprises 15 residues. The CDR3 sequence is CASSPWTGPSEKLFF. CDR3 bases: TGTGCCAGCAGCCCCTGGACAGGCCCCTCCGAAAAACTGTTTTTT. Together with reference TRBV7-2 and TRBJ1-4, the CDR3 gives the full variable domain: GAGVSQSPSNKVTEKGKDVELRCDPISGHTALYWYRQSLGQGLEFLIYFQGNSAPDKSGLPSDRFSAERTGGSVSTLTIQRTQQEDSAVYLCASSPWTGPSEKLFFGSGTQLSVL.

The chain is built from TRBV6-2 or TRBV6-3 and TRBJ1-5, with D uncertain. This CDR3 is built from 13 residues. Trimming shortened V by 3 bases and J by 6 bases, and 9 bases separated the two germline ends. The germline V gene has CDR1 MNHEY and CDR2 SVGEGT. The CDR3 reads CASSYQFAQPQHF. The CDR3 nucleotides read TGTGCCAGCAGTTATCAATTCGCTCAGCCCCAGCATTTT.

This clonotype was seen a few times. The rearrangement uses TRBV28 and TRBJ1-1, with D tentatively TRBD1 (6 bases). Germline CDR1 and CDR2: MDHEN and SYDVKM. Trimming cost V 5 bases and J 4 bases, with 23 bases left between them. This CDR3 has 17 residues. CDR3 sequence (DNA): TGTGCCAGCAGTGCCCGGGGACACCTAAACTTACCCACTGAAGCTTTCTTT. This encodes CASSARGHLNLPTEAFF. Drawing the rest from reference TRBV28 and TRBJ1-1, the complete variable domain is DVKVTQSSRYLVKRTGEKVFLECVQDMDHENMFWYRQDPGLGLRLIYFSYDVKMKEKGDIPEGYSVSREKKERFSLILESASTNQTSMYLCASSARGHLNLPTEAFFGQGTRLTVV.

This clonotype was seen at least ten times. This sequence joins TRBV7-6 and TRBJ2-3; 15 bases line up with TRBD2. Germline V gene data show CDR1 as SGHVS and CDR2 as FNYEAQ. This CDR3 spans 18 amino acids. Losses at the gene ends were 2 bases for V and 5 bases for J; bases not matched to a gene: 8. The DNA for the CDR3 is TGTGCCAGCAGCTTATGGACCCCGGGACTAGCGGGGGGAGATACGCAGTATTTT. Translating it yields CASSLWTPGLAGGDTQYF.